This T cell receptor (beta chain) was recovered during a study of tumor-infiltrating lymphocytes in primary liver carcinoma. V lost 3 bases and J 8 bases, leaving 11 bases between the germline ends. The CDR3 length is 13 residues. Constant-region priming of roughly 500 ng total RNA yielded TCR beta cDNA. Each TCR beta library was derived from three nested multiplex PCR rounds that employed slightly modified ARM-PCR. The first two PCR rounds used TRBV1-TRBV30 forward primers with a C-beta reverse primer, roughly 10 cycles each. MiXCR, run by TCRdb on the multiplex PCR reads, gives a single entry per CDR3 protein. The sample yields over 250,000 distinct CDR3 sequences, 58% seen once. Unsorted whole blood supplied the blood RNA, and germline DNA was isolated too. A remark on this clonotype: Its cognate antigen is unknown.

General observations from the study: Blood had a significantly lower top-250-clone fraction than tumors did (p = 0.039). Bulk unsorted samples prevented comparison of CD4+ and CD8+ repertoires.

The chain recombines TRBV12-3 or TRBV12-4 with TRBJ1-3, with no clear D. The TCR was taken from a woman in her 30s with primary liver carcinoma and hepatitis B virus infection. What was sequenced was peripheral blood. The CDR3 spells CASSLSGVDTIYF. The DNA for the CDR3 is TGTGCCAGCAGTTTGTCCGGGGTGGACACCATATATTTT.